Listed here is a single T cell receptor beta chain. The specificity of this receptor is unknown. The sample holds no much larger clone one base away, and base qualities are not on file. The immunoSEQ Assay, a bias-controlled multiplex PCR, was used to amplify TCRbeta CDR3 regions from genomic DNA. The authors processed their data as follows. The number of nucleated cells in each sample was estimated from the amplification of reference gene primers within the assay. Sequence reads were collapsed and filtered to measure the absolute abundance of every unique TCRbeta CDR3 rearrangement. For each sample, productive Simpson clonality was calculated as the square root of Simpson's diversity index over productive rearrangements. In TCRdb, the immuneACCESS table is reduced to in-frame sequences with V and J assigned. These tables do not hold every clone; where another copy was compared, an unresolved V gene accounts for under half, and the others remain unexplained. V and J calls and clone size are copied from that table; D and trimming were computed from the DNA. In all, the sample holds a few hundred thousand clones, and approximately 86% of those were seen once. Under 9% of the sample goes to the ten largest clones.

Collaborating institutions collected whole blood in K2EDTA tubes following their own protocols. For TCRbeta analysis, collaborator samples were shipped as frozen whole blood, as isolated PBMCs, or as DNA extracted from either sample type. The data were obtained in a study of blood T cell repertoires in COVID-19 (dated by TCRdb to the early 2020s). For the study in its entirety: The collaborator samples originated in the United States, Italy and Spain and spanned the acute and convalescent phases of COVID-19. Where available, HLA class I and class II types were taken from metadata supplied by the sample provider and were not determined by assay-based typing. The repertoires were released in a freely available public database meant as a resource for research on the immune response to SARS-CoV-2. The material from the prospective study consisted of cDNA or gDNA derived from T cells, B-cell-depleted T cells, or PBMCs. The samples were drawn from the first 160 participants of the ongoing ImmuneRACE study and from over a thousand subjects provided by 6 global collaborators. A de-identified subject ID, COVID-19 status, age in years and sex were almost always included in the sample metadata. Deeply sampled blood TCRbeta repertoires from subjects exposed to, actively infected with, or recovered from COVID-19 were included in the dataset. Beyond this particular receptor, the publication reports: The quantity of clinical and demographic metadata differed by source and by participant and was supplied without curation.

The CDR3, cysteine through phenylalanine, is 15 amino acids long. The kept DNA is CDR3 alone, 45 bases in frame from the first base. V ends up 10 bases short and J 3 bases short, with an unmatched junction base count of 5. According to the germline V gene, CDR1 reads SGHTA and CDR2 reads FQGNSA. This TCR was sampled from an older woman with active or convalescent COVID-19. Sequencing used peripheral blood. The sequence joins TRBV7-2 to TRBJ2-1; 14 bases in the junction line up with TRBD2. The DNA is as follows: TGTGCCACGGGACTAGCGGGGGCAATCTACAATGAGCAGTTCTTC. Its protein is CATGLAGAIYNEQFF.